Listed below are T cell receptor beta chains from one sample, sequenced in a study of T cells expressing NK-cell markers. From the 5' RACE reads, TCRdb lists one entry per CDR3 protein and no DNA. This sample's table reports approximately 170,000 distinct CDR3 sequences. Specimen: blood T cells: a sorted CD56 or NKG2C T cell subset, CD4+ or CD8+ T cells, or bulk PBMC T cells (not recorded which). These receptors all stem from a man aged 18-75 years in good health. CDR3s include the opening cysteine and the closing phenylalanine or tryptophan. The size of a clone is reported for some rows only, either as once, few or many, or as a class for expanded clones.

TRBV27	TRBJ2-4	.	CARKTGMDIQYF
TRBV20-1	TRBJ1-2	.	CSARLNTGRGYTF
TRBV7-7	TRBJ2-3	.	CASSPYSGGQTDTQYF
TRBV5-5	TRBJ2-1	.	CASSPWWQGIDNEQFF
TRBV9	TRBJ2-3	.	CASSVSGGPIYTQYF
TRBV12-3/TRBV12-4	TRBJ2-3	.	CASSLNSGWLTDTQYF
TRBV7-9	TRBJ1-1	.	CASSSLGGAAMNTEAFF
TRBV13	TRBJ2-7	.	CASSLGQGVLEQYF
TRBV28	TRBJ2-5	.	CASSSWDRGIETQYF
TRBV27	TRBJ2-1	.	CASSHGTGGLNEQFF
TRBV4-1	TRBJ2-7	.	CASSQDGGTGVPEQYF
TRBV7-9	TRBJ1-1	.	CASSPRVLVTEAFF
TRBV3-1	TRBJ2-7	.	CASSQDLLRTYEQYF
TRBV7-9	TRBJ2-7	.	CASSSPGSHLYEQYF
TRBV24-1	TRBJ2-7	.	CATGTSGGEQYF
TRBV12-3/TRBV12-4	TRBJ2-1	.	CASTPLLTGGGYNEQFF
TRBV7-9	TRBJ1-1	.	CASSLPEVGEAFF
TRBV28	TRBJ2-2	.	CASSALINANTGELFF
TRBV18	TRBJ2-1	.	CASSPDRGSEQFF
TRBV27	TRBJ2-2	.	CASSFGGTKNTGELFF
TRBV12-5	TRBJ2-2	.	CASGLRPGQGLAGELFF
TRBV13	TRBJ2-2	medium-sized	CASSLGTSWNTGELFF
TRBV5-1	TRBJ2-2	.	CASSLGQGAAGELFF
TRBV24-1	TRBJ2-7	.	CATSDLTRTYEQYF
TRBV12-3/TRBV12-4	TRBJ2-7	.	CASSLGGDEQYF
TRBV2	TRBJ2-2	.	CASTGLFNTGELFF
TRBV11-1	TRBJ2-2	.	CASIDSWSGGANTGELFF
TRBV6-2/TRBV6-3	TRBJ2-3	.	CASSYYRGYSTDTQYF
TRBV25-1	TRBJ1-2	.	CASSYFYGYTF
TRBV25-1	TRBJ2-7	.	CASSHLNRNYEQYF